A single sample is the source of the 3 T cell receptor beta chains below, sequenced in a study of blood T cell repertoires in COVID-19. TCRdb's copy holds only in-frame clones and misses some; the assay was immunoSEQ multiplex PCR. The sample carries approximately 210,000 clones, roughly four fifths recorded once. The specimen sequenced was PBMCs or T cells enriched from blood (not recorded which). The receptor set was obtained from a woman aged 60 to 75 who had recovered from COVID-19.

V gene TRBV7-3 combines with J gene TRBJ1-1, with D maybe TRBD1 (5 bases). Trimming cost V 5 bases and J 3 bases, with 16 bases left between them. Germline CDR1 reads SGHTA; CDR2 reads FQGTGA. The CDR3 contains 15 residues. The CDR3 is CASSKVRKGDTEAFF. In DNA form, the CDR3 reads TGTGCCAGCAGCAAGGTCAGGAAAGGGGACACTGAAGCTTTCTTT.

On this clone: The germline gene is not matched at one end of the junction; a read error may be the cause. This sample includes further DNA sequences coding for the same CDR3. The CDR3 DNA is TGTGCCAGCAGCGTGGGACTAGCGGGAGGAAACTCCTACGAGCAATACTTC. Residues: CASSVGLAGGNSYEQYF. The rearrangement links TRBV9 to TRBJ2-7; 15 bases are a match to TRBD2. This CDR3 contains 17 residues. Germline lookup yields CDR1 SGDLS and CDR2 YYNGEE. Looking up the rest from reference TRBV9 and TRBJ2-7 gives the full variable domain: DSGVTQTPKHLITATGQRVTLRCSPRSGDLSVYWYQQSLDQGLQFLIQYYNGEERAKGNILERFSAQQFPDLHSELNLSSLELGDSALYFCASSVGLAGGNSYEQYFGPGTRLTVT.

V is TRBV6-2 or TRBV6-3 and J is TRBJ1-5, with D possibly matching TRBD1 (6 bases). Trimming took off 1 base at V and 3 bases at J, with 10 bases between the two ends. Germline CDR1 reads MNHEY; CDR2 reads SVGEGT. The CDR3 is made up of 15 amino acids. CDR3 amino acids: CASSYLDRPNQPQHF. CDR3 in DNA: TGTGCCAGCAGTTACTTGGACAGACCCAATCAGCCCCAGCATTTT.